This is a list of T cell receptor beta chains from one sample in a study of blood T cell repertoires in COVID-19. Profiled with immunoSEQ multiplex PCR; TCRdb holds only in-frame clones, not every one. The table records around 260,000 clones, 85% to 90% of them present only once. The source material was peripheral blood. The receptors shown here come from a human donor in a cohort sampled during active COVID-19. Both conserved end residues are part of each CDR3. The D gene is left open where the match is weak. The size of a clone is reported for some rows only, either as once, few or many, or as a class for expanded clones.

v_gene	d_gene	j_gene	abundance	CDR3nt	CDR3aa
TRBV29-1	TRBD1	TRBJ2-7	NA	TGCAGCGTCCGTTGGGACAGCTACGAGCAGTACTTC	CSVRWDSYEQYF
TRBV7-9	NA	TRBJ2-7	NA	TGTGCCAGCAGCTGGACCGGGGGCGAGCAGTACTTC	CASSWTGGEQYF
TRBV5-1	NA	TRBJ2-7	NA	TGCGCCAGCAGCTTGGTTCGGGACACCTACGAGCAGTACTTC	CASSLVRDTYEQYF
TRBV2	NA	TRBJ1-1	NA	TGTGCCAGCAGTCAGTTATGGACTGAAGCTTTCTTT	CASSQLWTEAFF
TRBV4-3	NA	TRBJ2-6	once	TGCGCCAGCAGCCAGCACACACAGGGCTCTTCCACCTCTGGGGCCAACGTCCTGACTTTC	CASSQHTQGSSTSGANVLTF
TRBV18	TRBD2	TRBJ2-7	NA	TGTGCCAGCTCCCCACAAGGGAGCGGGAGCAGGTACGAGCAGTACTTC	CASSPQGSGSRYEQYF
TRBV19	NA	TRBJ1-5	few	TGTGCCAGTAGCAGGGGAGGGGCGGCAGCTCAGCCCCAGCATTTT	CASSRGGAAAQPQHF
TRBV4-2	TRBD1	TRBJ2-1	NA	TGTGCCAGCAGCCAAGATTTGACAGGGGGCTACAATGAGCAGTTCTTC	CASSQDLTGGYNEQFF
TRBV2	NA	TRBJ1-1	NA	TGTGCCAGCAGTGAAGCAGGGGGGAACACTGAAGCTTTCTTT	CASSEAGGNTEAFF
TRBV10-2	NA	TRBJ1-1	NA	TGCGCCAGCAGTGAGTCCCCAGGGCTTGGGTACACTGAAGCTTTCTTT	CASSESPGLGYTEAFF
TRBV11-2	TRBD1	TRBJ1-1	NA	TGTGCCAGCAGCTTAGAGGGACAGATAATGAACACTGAAGCTTTCTTT	CASSLEGQIMNTEAFF
TRBV6-5	NA	TRBJ1-1	NA	TGTGCCAGCAGTTACCAGGGAACTTCTAGCACTGAAGCTTTCTTT	CASSYQGTSSTEAFF
TRBV2	TRBD2	TRBJ2-7	NA	TGTGCCAGCAGGCCGGGACTAGCGGGCGAGCAGTACTTC	CASRPGLAGEQYF
TRBV4-3	TRBD2	TRBJ2-5	NA	TGCGCCAGCAGCCAAGCGGGGGGGTCGGATTCTCAGTACTTC	CASSQAGGSDSQYF
TRBV6-5	NA	TRBJ2-2	few	TGTGCCAGCAGTTACCTTCCCCCCTCAGCCGGGGAGCTGTTTTTT	CASSYLPPSAGELFF
TRBV6-5	NA	TRBJ2-5	NA	TGTGCCAGCACTACAAACAGCCAAGAGACCCAGTACTTC	CASTTNSQETQYF
TRBV5-1	TRBD1	TRBJ1-4	NA	TGCGCCAGCAGCTCAGGGACAGGGATGGCGGGTAATGAAAAACTGTTTTTT	CASSSGTGMAGNEKLFF
TRBV5-1	TRBD1	TRBJ2-7	NA	TGCGCCAGCAGCTTTTTGAGGGACAGGGCCTACGAGCAGTACTTC	CASSFLRDRAYEQYF
TRBV6-6	TRBD1	TRBJ2-1	few	TGTGCCAGCAGTCGACGACAGGGGTCAGTGGGCAATGAGCAGTTCTTC	CASSRRQGSVGNEQFF
TRBV28	TRBD1	TRBJ2-3	NA	TGTGCCAGCAGAGGCTCACAGGGGTTAGATACGCAGTATTTT	CASRGSQGLDTQYF
TRBV10-2	TRBD2	TRBJ2-1	NA	TGCGCCAGCAGTACCGGGACTAGCGGGACCTACAATGAGCAGTTCTTC	CASSTGTSGTYNEQFF
TRBV3-1/TRBV3-2	NA	TRBJ1-1	NA	TGTGCCAGCAGCCCTTCATCGGGGGGGAGAAAAGCTTTCTTT	CASSPSSGGRKAFF
TRBV28	NA	TRBJ1-2	NA	TGTGCCAGCAGAGGGGCGGCCTATGGCTACACCTTC	CASRGAAYGYTF
TRBV5-6	TRBD1	TRBJ2-4	NA	TGTGCCAGCAGCTCAATGACAGGGGGAATGGACATTCAGTACTTC	CASSSMTGGMDIQYF
TRBV18	NA	TRBJ1-1	NA	TGTGCCAGCTCACCACCGAACCAGGGGTCGGCCACTGAAGCTTTCTTT	CASSPPNQGSATEAFF
TRBV2	TRBD1	TRBJ1-5	NA	TGTGCCAGCAGTGCAAACAGGGGGTATCAGCCCCAGCATTTT	CASSANRGYQPQHF
TRBV7-2	NA	TRBJ2-5	NA	TGTGCCAGCAGCTTAGATTCATCACAGGAGACCCAGTACTTC	CASSLDSSQETQYF
TRBV6-5	NA	TRBJ1-3	few	TGTGCCAGCAGTTCGCGGACAGAAGGAAACACCATATATTTT	CASSSRTEGNTIYF
TRBV14	NA	TRBJ1-5	NA	TGTGCCAGCAGCCAAGATCCAGGGGTCAATCAGCCCCAGCATTTT	CASSQDPGVNQPQHF
TRBV9	NA	TRBJ2-3	NA	TGTGCCAGCAGTGACAACCCTTCTAGCGCCCGACTCACAGATACGCAGTATTTT	CASSDNPSSARLTDTQYF
TRBV28	TRBD2	TRBJ2-1	NA	TGTGCCAGCAGTCCGGGGGGACTAGCGGGAATGAATGAGCAGTTCTTC	CASSPGGLAGMNEQFF
TRBV9	TRBD2	TRBJ2-5	NA	TGTGCCAGCAGCCATACTAGCGCTCAAGAGACCCAGTACTTC	CASSHTSAQETQYF
TRBV6-5	NA	TRBJ1-5	NA	TGTGCCAGCAGACAGGAGAATCAGCCCCAGCATTTT	CASRQENQPQHF
TRBV14	NA	TRBJ2-1	NA	TGTGCCAGCAGCCCCAGCACTATCGGTGAGCAGTTCTTC	CASSPSTIGEQFF
TRBV6-1	NA	TRBJ2-5	NA	TGTGCCAGCAGTGAAGGCGGAGGACAAGAGACCCAGTACTTC	CASSEGGGQETQYF
TRBV28	TRBD1	TRBJ2-5	NA	TGTGCCAGCAGTTTCGACAGGGAGAATAGGGAGACCCAGTACTTC	CASSFDRENRETQYF
TRBV14	NA	TRBJ2-1	NA	TGTGCCAGCAGCCAACGGGGATATGAGCAGTTCTTC	CASSQRGYEQFF
TRBV24-1	NA	TRBJ1-5	NA	TGTGCCACCAGTGATCAGAGCAATCAGCCCCAGCATTTT	CATSDQSNQPQHF
TRBV2	TRBD1	TRBJ1-5	NA	TGTGCCAGCAGGCAGGGGGCATGGCAGCCCCAGCATTTT	CASRQGAWQPQHF
TRBV7-2	NA	TRBJ2-2	NA	TGTGCCAGCAGCCAATTTAGACAGGCCGGGGAGCTGTTTTTT	CASSQFRQAGELFF
TRBV20-1	TRBD2	TRBJ2-3	once	TGCAGTGCTAGTCGGCCTAGCGGGTCCACAGATACGCAGTATTTT	CSASRPSGSTDTQYF
TRBV27	NA	TRBJ2-5	NA	TGTGCCAGCAGTTCGTCAACTAGGATTGGGACCCAGTACTTC	CASSSSTRIGTQYF
TRBV7-2	NA	TRBJ2-5	NA	TGTGCCAGCAGCTTAGACTTTACCCTTAAAGAGACCCAGTACTTC	CASSLDFTLKETQYF
TRBV4-1	NA	TRBJ2-3	NA	TGCGCCAGCAGCCAAGATTCAGGGACTAGCACAGATACGCAGTATTTT	CASSQDSGTSTDTQYF
TRBV3-1/TRBV3-2	TRBD1	TRBJ2-2	NA	TGTGCCAGCAGCCAAACAGGGGACACCGGGGAGCTGTTTTTT	CASSQTGDTGELFF
TRBV7-9	TRBD2	TRBJ2-3	NA	TGTGCCAGCAGCCCTCGACTAGCCGGTGAGGATACGCAGTATTTT	CASSPRLAGEDTQYF
TRBV6-5	NA	TRBJ2-5	NA	TGTGCCAGCAGTTACGTAGGGGGGACCCAGTACTTC	CASSYVGGTQYF
TRBV3-1/TRBV3-2	TRBD2	TRBJ2-1	few	TGTGCCAGCAGCCAATCTCGGACTAGCGGGAGGTTCAGCAATGAGCAGTTCTTC	CASSQSRTSGRFSNEQFF
TRBV19	NA	TRBJ2-7	NA	TGTGCCAGTAGCGGGAACTCCTACGAGCAGTACTTC	CASSGNSYEQYF
TRBV15	TRBD1	TRBJ2-5	NA	TGTGCCACCAGCAGAGGTCGCCGACAGGGGGAGGGCCTACAAGAGACCCAGTACTTC	CATSRGRRQGEGLQETQYF
TRBV9	TRBD2	TRBJ2-5	NA	TGTGCCAGCAGCGAGCGGGAGGAGGTGGGTGAGACCCAGTACTTC	CASSEREEVGETQYF
TRBV6-5	NA	TRBJ2-7	NA	TGTGCCAGCAGGCTCGGACAGACGAACTCCTACGAGCAGTACTTC	CASRLGQTNSYEQYF
TRBV3-1/TRBV3-2	NA	TRBJ2-1	NA	TGTGCCAGCAGCCAAGAGATCAGAAGTGAGCAGTTCTTC	CASSQEIRSEQFF
TRBV3-1/TRBV3-2	TRBD2	TRBJ2-1	NA	TGTGCCAGCAGCCAGGGCGGGAGCTCCTACAATGAGCAGTTCTTC	CASSQGGSSYNEQFF
TRBV7-8	NA	TRBJ1-2	NA	TGTGCCAGCAGCTTAAGTCTACAGGGACCCTATGGCTACACCTTC	CASSLSLQGPYGYTF